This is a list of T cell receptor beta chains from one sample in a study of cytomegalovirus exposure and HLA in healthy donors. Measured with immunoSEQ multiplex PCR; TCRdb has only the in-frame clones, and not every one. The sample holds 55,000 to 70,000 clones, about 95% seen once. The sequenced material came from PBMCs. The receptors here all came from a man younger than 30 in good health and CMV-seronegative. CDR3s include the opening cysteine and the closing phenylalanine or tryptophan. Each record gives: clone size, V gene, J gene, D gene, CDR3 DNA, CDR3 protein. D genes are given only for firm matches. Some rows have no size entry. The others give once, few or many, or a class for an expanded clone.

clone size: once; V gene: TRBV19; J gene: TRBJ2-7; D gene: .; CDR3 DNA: TGTGCCAGTAGTATCCCAAACTACGAGCAGTACTTC; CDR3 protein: CASSIPNYEQYF
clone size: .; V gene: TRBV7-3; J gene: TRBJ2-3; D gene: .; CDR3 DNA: TGTGCCAGCAGCTTAGGTCATGGGCCATTTGATACGCAGTATTTT; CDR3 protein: CASSLGHGPFDTQYF
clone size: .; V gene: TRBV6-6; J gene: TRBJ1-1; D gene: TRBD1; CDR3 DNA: TGTGCCAGCAGCCTGGACAGGGGGATCGCTGAAGCTTTCTTT; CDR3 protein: CASSLDRGIAEAFF
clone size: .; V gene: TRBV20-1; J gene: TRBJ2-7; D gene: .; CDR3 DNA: TGCAGTGGGGGCAGCACCTACGAGCAGTACTTC; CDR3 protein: CSGGSTYEQYF
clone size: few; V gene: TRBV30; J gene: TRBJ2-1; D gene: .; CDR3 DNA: TGTGCCTGGAGTCTAACTAGAACCTACAATGAGCAGTTCTTC; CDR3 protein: CAWSLTRTYNEQFF
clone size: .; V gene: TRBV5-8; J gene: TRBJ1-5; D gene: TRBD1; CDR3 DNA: TGTGCCAGCAGCCCAGGGGGCGCGGGTCAGCCCCAGCATTTT; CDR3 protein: CASSPGGAGQPQHF
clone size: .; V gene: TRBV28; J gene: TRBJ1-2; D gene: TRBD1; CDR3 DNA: TGTGCCACCCAACTGACAGGGTATGGCTACACCTTC; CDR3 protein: CATQLTGYGYTF
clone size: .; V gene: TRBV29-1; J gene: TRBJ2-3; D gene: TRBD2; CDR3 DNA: TGCAGCGTTGAAGAGGGCGGGAGGAGCGATACGCAGTATTTT; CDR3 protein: CSVEEGGRSDTQYF
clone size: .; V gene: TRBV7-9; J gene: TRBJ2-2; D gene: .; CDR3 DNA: TGTGCCAGCAGCCCCTCCGCGAACACCGGGGAGCTGTTTTTT; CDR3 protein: CASSPSANTGELFF
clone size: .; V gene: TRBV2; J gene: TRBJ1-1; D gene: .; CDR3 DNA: TGTGCCAGCAAGCTACAGGGCTCTCCCGGGAAGACTGAAGCTTTCTTT; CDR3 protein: CASKLQGSPGKTEAFF
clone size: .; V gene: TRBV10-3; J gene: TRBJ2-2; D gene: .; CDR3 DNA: TGTGCCATCAGTCAGGCCACCGGGGAGCTGTTTTTT; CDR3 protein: CAISQATGELFF
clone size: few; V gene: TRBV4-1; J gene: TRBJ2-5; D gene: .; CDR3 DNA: TGCGCCAGCAGCCAAGTACCTCACACAGAGACCCAGTACTTC; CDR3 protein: CASSQVPHTETQYF
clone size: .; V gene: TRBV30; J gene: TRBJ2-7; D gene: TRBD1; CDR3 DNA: TGTGCCTGGAGTGTGGGGACAGGTGTCAGGGAGCAGTACTTC; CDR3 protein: CAWSVGTGVREQYF
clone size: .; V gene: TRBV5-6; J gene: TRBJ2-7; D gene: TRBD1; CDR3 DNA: TGTGCCAGCAGCAGGACAGGGGGCGAGCAGTACTTC; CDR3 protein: CASSRTGGEQYF
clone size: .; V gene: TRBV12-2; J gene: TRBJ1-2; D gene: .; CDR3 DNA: TGTGCAAGTCGCCCTACACTTCACCGGGACAGGGGTAGTAGGAACTATGGCTACACCTTC; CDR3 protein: CASRPTLHRDRGSRNYGYTF